This TCR beta chain appears in the sequencing data of a study of blood T cell repertoires in COVID-19. Source study methods: Nucleated cell counts were estimated from reference gene primer amplification. This table comes from immunoSEQ multiplex PCR, and its TCRdb copy is limited to in-frame clones, with some not included. The V and J calls and clone size are taken from that table; D and trimming were inferred from the DNA. This table holds 250,000 or so clones, 80% to 90% found once. The V end lost 2 bases, the J end lost 6 bases, and 10 bases lay between the germline ends. CDR3 length: 14 amino acids. Germline assignment: CDR1 LGHDT and CDR2 YNNKEL (reference sequence). This study enrolled people aged roughly 18 to 90 from around 26 US geographic areas. Categorization into cohorts depended on clinical history that participants reported.

Sample: PBMCs or T cells enriched from blood (not recorded which). This sequence was found in a woman aged 50 to 60 who had recovered from COVID-19. The J gene is TRBJ1-4, the V gene TRBV3-1 (or the pseudogene TRBV3-2); D not certain. CDR3 protein: CASSQRSPDEKLFF. As DNA, the CDR3 is TGTGCCAGCAGCCAAAGGAGTCCGGATGAAAAACTGTTTTTT.